This TCR beta chain was sequenced in a study of blood T cell repertoires in COVID-19. Profiling relied on immunoSEQ multiplex PCR, and the TCRdb table lists in-frame clones only, not all of them. The sample yields 97,000 or so clones, 65% to 90% seen once. This CDR3 is 16 amino acids long. V was clipped by 0 bases and J by 4 bases, with 13 bases between them. Germline V gives CDR1 MGHRA, CDR2 YSYEKL. The source material was peripheral blood. The clonotype originates from a man in his 70s with active or convalescent COVID-19. This chain joins TRBV4-1 and TRBJ1-5; D is unresolved. The CDR3 bases are TGCGCCAGCAGCCAAGAGGTCGATTTCGGGAATCAGCCCCAGCATTTT. Translating it yields CASSQEVDFGNQPQHF.